Many counts were recorded for the clone carrying this T cell receptor beta chain. No antigen is known for it. TCRdb called the reads again in MiXCR, with one record for every CDR3 protein. Of hundreds of thousands of distinct CDR3 sequences listed, approximately 6.7% are singletons. The data derive from a study of T cell repertoires in cytomegalovirus infection. Study-wide context: CMV infection plus the matching HLA type was flagged by public TCR beta signatures. Notes on the study in general: HLA-C-restricted CMV-specific TCR beta clonotypes prevailed in the ex vivo response. Carriers of CMV plus the relevant HLA were identified by cumulative public TCR beta family frequency.

This receptor was identified in a human donor in good health (CMV status not recorded). Some clones in this sample may be carry-over from other donors' samples. The material sequenced was PBMCs.

CDR3 nucleotides: TGTGCCAGCCTCCGGGGAGGGGGTGAAGCTTTCTTT. Its translation: CASLRGGGEAFF. This chain connects TRBV11-2 to TRBJ1-1, with a tentative D call TRBD1 (6 bases). Trimming pared 8 bases from V and 7 bases from J, leaving 14 bases between. This CDR3 is built from 12 residues. Germline assignment: CDR1 SGHAT and CDR2 FQNNGV.